In this sample, the clone carrying this T cell receptor beta chain turned up a few times. No antigen is known for it. This entry belongs to a study of beta chain features in type 1 diabetes. CDR1 is LNHDA and CDR2 is SQIVND in the germline V gene (reference sequence). CDR3 length: 13 amino acids. Trimming took off 3 bases at V and 8 bases at J, with 11 bases between the two ends. Every bit of the isolated RNA underwent reverse transcription, so sequencing read expressed TCRB transcripts. TCRdb keeps only in-frame clones here, not all; method: immunoSEQ multiplex PCR. This table holds about 340,000 clones, approximately 13% found once. Study findings and constraints: The study found moderately but significantly shorter TCRB CDR3s in all four CD4+ subsets of Type 1 diabetes patients.

The sequencing sample was made of naive CD4+ T cells from blood. The genes are TRBV19 and TRBJ2-1; a weak D match, TRBD2 (6 bases). The clonotype originates from a woman aged 18-35 years with type 1 diabetes. This CDR3 reads CASSILGRHEQFF. The CDR3 DNA reads TGTGCCAGTAGTATTTTAGGGAGGCATGAGCAGTTCTTC.